The present entry profiles one T cell receptor (beta chain) with its context. What it recognizes is unknown. These data belong to a study of cytomegalovirus exposure and HLA in healthy donors. Each donor was nominally healthy when sampled (though unrecorded immune exposures were likely). The primer mix had 60 Vbeta and 13 Jbeta primers. Assay: immunoSEQ multiplex PCR; the TCRdb copy retains only in-frame clones and omits some. The sample carries around 160,000 clones, roughly three quarters recorded once. The trim removed 2 bases at V and 1 base at J, leaving 3 bases unmatched. The CDR3 runs 15 residues. Germline CDR1 and CDR2: MGHRA and YSYEKL. General study findings and limits: CMV serostatus was the only immune exposure information that was available. The authors judged a highly shared variant cluster likely a sequencing artifact. A few V segments could not be told apart, such as TRBV6-2 and TRBV6-3, and were left out.

The TCR was taken from a male donor in good health and CMV-seropositive. The genes are TRBV4-1 and TRBJ2-3, with TRBD1 matching 7 bases. The source material was PBMCs. CDR3: CASSQPGQGTDTQYF. The CDR3 DNA reads TGCGCCAGCAGCCAACCCGGACAGGGCACAGATACGCAGTATTTT.